This entry is about one T cell receptor (beta chain). Assay used: immunoSEQ multiplex PCR; TCRdb lists only in-frame clones, some missing. Among about 40,000 clones, 93% were seen once, and the ten largest hold roughly 0.39%. V lost 7 bases, J lost 4 bases, and 7 bases stayed unmatched. Germline V gene sequence: CDR1 LNHDA, CDR2 SQIVND (reference sequence). The CDR3 consists of 14 residues. The source of the sample is a study of T cell changes during pregnancy in multiple sclerosis. The sequences come from CD4+ T cells from peripheral blood mononuclear cells, collected in the first trimester of pregnancy. The chain has TRBV19 and TRBJ1-2, with 9 nucleotides matching TRBD1. This clonotype was obtained from a female donor with multiple sclerosis, enrolled in a pregnancy study. The CDR3 DNA is TGTGCCAGTACCCCAGGACAGGGGAGCTATGGCTACACCTTC. This sequence encodes CASTPGQGSYGYTF.